Detailed here is one T cell receptor beta chain. Per the original methods: Researchers report that nucleated cell counts were estimated from reference gene primer amplification. Data came from immunoSEQ multiplex PCR; TCRdb stores just in-frame clones and leaves some out. The V and J calls and clone size are taken from that table; D and trimming were inferred from the DNA. The sample shows about 250,000 clones, approximately 89% of them seen only once. A Seattle source enrolled patients during active infection and followed them longitudinally. This record belongs to a study of blood T cell repertoires in COVID-19. Looking at the study overall: The origin of the acute and convalescent COVID-19 samples was the United States, Italy and Spain. In each case, the material was cDNA or gDNA derived from T cells, B-cell-depleted T cells, or PBMCs.

The trim removed 5 bases at V and 4 bases at J, leaving 8 bases unmatched. Looked up from germline, CDR1 is SNHLY and CDR2 is FYNNEI. This CDR3 is built from 14 residues. The specimen sequenced was peripheral blood. This clonotype originated in a woman in her twenties or thirties with COVID-19, enrolled during active disease. The rearrangement links TRBV2 to TRBJ2-7, with TRBD1 identical over 7 bases. The CDR3 nucleotides read TGTGCCAGCAGTCCGGGACAGTCGAGGTACGAGCAGTACTTC. This encodes CASSPGQSRYEQYF.